The 26 T cell receptor beta chains below were found in one sample sequenced in a study of blood T cells in healthy people across ages. Next came a second PCR, run for about 7 to 11 cycles, which used a sample-barcoded 5' primer along with a J-beta primer mix. TCRdb redid the calling of the 5' RACE reads with MiXCR, one entry per CDR3 protein. The sample yields roughly 2 million distinct CDR3 sequences, around 50% seen once. Sequenced sample: blood. The receptors shown here come from a woman between 40 and 50 years old in good health.

The V and J genes are TRBV7-2 and TRBJ1-5; TRBD1 might be the D (6 bases). Trimming left V 5 bases short and J 4 bases short, with 9 bases between. Germline loops: CDR1 SGHTA, CDR2 FQGNSA. This CDR3 region has 13 residues. CDR3 bases: TGTGCCAGCAGCGGACAGTGGAATCAGCCCCAGCATTTT. This encodes CASSGQWNQPQHF.

The chain carries TRBV9 and TRBJ2-5; a possible D gene is TRBD1 (5 bases). The better agreement between TRBJ2-7 and the DNA end casts doubt on the J call. CDR3 size: 15 residues. Germline V gene lookup returns CDR1 SGDLS and CDR2 YYNGEE. The CDR3 loop is CASSFGHTKGDEQYF. The CDR3 nucleotides are TGTGCCAGCAGCTTCGGACACACGAAAGGCGACGAGCAGTACTTC.

In its sample, this clonotype was seen a few times. The V call is TRBV29-1, the J call TRBJ2-1; D gene unclear. The tail of the sequence fits TRBJ2-7 better, so the J call may be wrong. Looked up from germline, CDR1 is SQVTM and CDR2 is ANQGSEA. CDR3 length equals 13 residues. The CDR3 bases are TGCAGCGTCTCGACACGAACCTACAATGAGCAGTACTTC. Residues: CSVSTRTYNEQYF.

The J gene is TRBJ2-5, the V gene TRBV10-3; TRBD1 matches at 10 bases. Per the germline V gene, CDR1 is ENHRY and CDR2 is SYGVKD. The CDR3 length is 15 residues. V lost 5 bases and J lost 5; bases outside the gene matches: 8. The CDR3 DNA sequence: TGTGCCATCAGTCTTCCCCCGGGACAGGGGGAGACCCAGTACTTC. This encodes CAISLPPGQGETQYF.

On this clonotype itself: This sequence may be a read error, since a much larger clone differs from it by one base. The V and J genes are TRBV7-2 and TRBJ2-5; D may match TRBD1 or TRBD2 (5 bases each). V was trimmed by 5 bases and J by 7 bases, leaving 14 bases between them. Germline V CDR1 and CDR2: SGHTA, FQGNSA. The CDR3 is 13 residues long. CDR3 region: CASSDRDPGTQYF. DNA for the CDR3: TGTGCCAGCAGCGACCGGGACCCAGGGACCCAGTACTTC.

A few counts support this clonotype. The chain couples TRBV6-2 or TRBV6-3 to TRBJ2-1; no definite D call. V was shortened by 7 bases and J by 8 bases, with 21 bases between the two germline ends. The CDR3 is 15 amino acids. The germline V gene encodes CDR1 MNHEY and CDR2 SVGEGT. The CDR3 reads CASTSEVHPGYEQFF. As DNA, the CDR3 is TGTGCCAGCACCTCTGAGGTACACCCTGGGTATGAGCAGTTCTTC.

This clonotype showed up just a few times. In nucleotides, the CDR3 is TGTGCCAGCAGTCCTATGCGGCCCTGGGACGAGCAGTACTTC. Protein product: CASSPMRPWDEQYF. The rearrangement joins TRBV12-3 or TRBV12-4 to TRBJ2-7; D is unresolved. The CDR3 is made up of 14 amino acids. Trimming removed 5 bases at V and 5 bases at J, with 16 bases between.

The chain is built from TRBV7-2 and TRBJ2-5; D could derive from TRBD1 or TRBD2 (5 bases each). V lost 1 base, J lost 2 bases, and 11 bases lay in between. The length of the CDR3 is 15 residues. Germline V lookup: CDR1 SGHTA, CDR2 FQGNSA. CDR3 amino acids: CASSLDGARQETQYF. For the CDR3, the DNA is TGTGCCAGCAGCTTAGACGGGGCTAGACAAGAGACCCAGTACTTC.

This chain uses TRBV20-1 with TRBJ2-5, with D tentatively TRBD2 (6 bases). The better agreement between TRBJ2-7 and the DNA end casts doubt on the J call. CDR1 is DFQATT, CDR2 SNEGSKA, per germline (reference sequence). There are 14 residues in the CDR3. The CDR3 DNA is TGCAGTGCTAGACCGGCGGGGTTCTACTACGAGCAGTACTTC. Protein sequence: CSARPAGFYYEQYF.

The chain has TRBV9 and TRBJ2-4; 7 bases agree with TRBD1. V was clipped by 4 bases and J by 8 bases; unmatched bases: 9. This CDR3 is 14 amino acids long. CDR1 and CDR2 (germline): SGDLS, YYNGEE. For the CDR3, the DNA is TGTGCCAGCAGCTATTCGACAGGGTTCGACATTCAGTACTTC. Amino acids: CASSYSTGFDIQYF.

This sequence joins TRBV20-1 and TRBJ2-2, with TRBD1 identical over 7 bases. This CDR3 comprises 16 residues. The germline V gene has CDR1 DFQATT and CDR2 SNEGSKA (reference sequence). The V gene end was trimmed by 2 bases and the J gene end by 3 bases; junction bases not matched to a gene: 9. The CDR3 region has the DNA TGCAGTGCTAGAACCTTTTTACAGGGGTACACCGGGGAGCTGTTTTTT. This translates into CSARTFLQGYTGELFF.

The CDR3 is CASSSPGQDFSEQYF. CDR3 in DNA: TGTGCCAGCAGTTCCCCGGGACAGGACTTTTCGGAGCAGTACTTC. The J gene is TRBJ2-4, the V gene TRBV28; 8 bases match TRBD1. The CDR3 contains 15 residues. The germline gives CDR1 MDHEN, CDR2 SYDVKM. The ends lost 4 bases at V and 13 bases at J; junction bases unmatched: 15. Filled out from reference TRBV28 and TRBJ2-4, the complete variable domain reads DVKVTQSSRYLVKRTGEKVFLECVQDMDHENMFWYRQDPGLGLRLIYFSYDVKMKEKGDIPEGYSVSREKKERFSLILESASTNQTSMYLCASSSPGQDFSEQYFGAGTRLSVL.

The rearrangement uses TRBV20-1 and TRBJ1-1; no reliable D call. Looked up from germline, CDR1 is DFQATT and CDR2 is SNEGSKA (reference sequence). The CDR3 covers 14 residues. Trimming shortened V by 0 bases and J by 1 base, and 9 bases separated the two germline ends. The DNA of the CDR3 is TGCAGTGCTAGAGATCCCAGAAGGAACACTGAAGCTTTCTTT. This gives the protein CSARDPRRNTEAFF.

The sample holds a few counts of this clonotype. This sequence joins TRBV11-1 and TRBJ2-3; 11 nucleotides align to TRBD2. The CDR3 runs 20 residues. The trim removed 1 base at V and 3 bases at J, leaving 15 bases unmatched. CDR1 is SGHAT and CDR2 is FQDESV in the germline V gene (reference sequence). The CDR3 loop is CASSLEGLAALLGETDTQYF. The DNA of the CDR3 is TGTGCCAGCAGCTTAGAGGGACTAGCGGCTCTTCTGGGAGAGACAGATACGCAGTATTTT.

The chain has TRBV18 and TRBJ1-6; 7 bases are a match to TRBD1. The V gene's germline CDR1 is KGHSH and CDR2 LQKENI. V dropped 6 bases and J dropped 8; count of bases not matched to a gene: 10. The CDR3 sequence is 15 residues long. CDR3 sequence reads: CASSPTGSGDSPLHF. The DNA for the CDR3 is TGTGCCAGCTCCCCGACAGGGTCAGGAGATTCACCCCTCCACTTT.

This clonotype occurred a few times. The chain has TRBV28 and TRBJ2-3, with 8 bases fitting TRBD2. This CDR3 is 17 amino acids long. The germline gives CDR1 MDHEN, CDR2 SYDVKM. V lost 1 base to trimming and J lost 0 bases; unmatched junction nucleotides: 6. CDR3 protein: CASSLLSGGKSTDTQYF. Written as DNA, the CDR3 is TGTGCCAGCAGTTTATTATCGGGGGGGAAAAGCACAGATACGCAGTATTTT.

The CDR3: CASLQTGENIQYF. CDR3 in DNA: TGTGCCAGCCTCCAAACGGGGGAAAACATTCAGTACTTC. The rearrangement links TRBV2 to TRBJ2-4; weak D call: TRBD2 (6 bases). CDR3 length equals 13 residues. Trimming removed 8 bases at V and 5 bases at J, with 13 bases between. CDR1 and CDR2 (germline): SNHLY, FYNNEI.

This clonotype was counted between two and nine times. The J gene is TRBJ1-2, the V gene TRBV3-1, with 7 bases matching TRBD1. V gave up 4 bases and J gave up 2 bases; unmatched junction bases: 7. Germline V gives CDR1 LGHDT, CDR2 YNNKEL (reference sequence). The CDR3 extends over 15 amino acids. CDR3 amino acids: CASSPTTGLNYGYTF. CDR3 nucleotides: TGTGCCAGCAGCCCCACGACAGGGCTCAACTATGGCTACACCTTC.

This clonotype has just a few counts. The chain is built from TRBV20-1 and TRBJ1-1, with D possibly TRBD1 on 5 matching bases. Trimming took off 1 base at V and 0 bases at J, with 12 bases between the two ends. Per the germline V gene, CDR1 is DFQATT and CDR2 is SNEGSKA (reference sequence). The CDR3 runs 15 residues. CDR3 sequence (DNA): TGCAGTGCTAGAGCTATGGGGGTTGTGAACACTGAAGCTTTCTTT. Translating gives CSARAMGVVNTEAFF.

This chain uses TRBV29-1 with TRBJ2-7, with TRBD2 matching 11 bases. Trimming took 7 bases from V and 7 from J; bases not matched to a gene: 15. This CDR3 region has 15 residues. CDR1 is SQVTM and CDR2 is ANQGSEA in the germline V gene. CDR3: CSATLAGGIFGEQYF. DNA of the CDR3: TGCAGCGCAACGCTAGCGGGGGGCATCTTTGGTGAGCAGTACTTC.

The chain links TRBV5-1 to TRBJ2-3; D assignment may be TRBD1 or TRBD2 (5 bases each). V was trimmed by 5 bases and J by 0 bases, leaving 13 bases between them. CDR3 length: 15 residues. The germline CDR1 and CDR2 sequences are SGHRS and YFSETQ. The CDR3 DNA reads as TGCGCCAGCAGAAGGGACGGGATTAGCACAGATACGCAGTATTTT. It translates to CASRRDGISTDTQYF.

The chain has TRBV2 and TRBJ2-3, with 9 bases aligning to TRBD2. V shed 6 bases, J shed 0 bases, and the junction held 4 bases outside the gene matches. The CDR3 runs 15 residues. Germline lookup yields CDR1 SNHLY and CDR2 FYNNEI. The CDR3 nucleotides are TGTGCCAGCAGAAGCGGGGGGTACAGCACAGATACGCAGTATTTT. This codes for CASRSGGYSTDTQYF.

The chain joins TRBV2 to TRBJ1-2; 8 bases map to TRBD1. Germline V lookup: CDR1 SNHLY, CDR2 FYNNEI. The CDR3 sequence is 13 residues long. The J segment lost 6 bases and the V segment lost 6 bases, leaving 6 bases of the junction unmatched. The CDR3 loop is CASSSDRGDGYTF. CDR3 nucleotide sequence: TGTGCCAGCAGCTCCGACAGGGGCGATGGCTACACCTTC.

The chain uses TRBV12-3 or TRBV12-4 and TRBJ1-2, with no clear D. Trimming stripped 6 bases from V and 1 base from J, with 12 bases between. The CDR3 is 14 residues long. CDR3 bases: TGTGCCAGCAGCCCGGTGGACCTTAACTATGGCTACACCTTC. The encoded protein is CASSPVDLNYGYTF.

The genes are TRBV20-1 and TRBJ2-1; D is perhaps TRBD1 (5 bases). The length of the CDR3 is 13 residues. Trimming shortened V by 1 base and J by 11 bases, and 15 bases separated the two germline ends. CDR1 DFQATT and CDR2 SNEGSKA come from the germline V gene (reference sequence). This CDR3 reads CSARARVESQQFF. CDR3 DNA: TGCAGTGCTAGAGCCAGGGTGGAGAGTCAGCAGTTCTTC.

This clonotype was counted at least ten times. The rearrangement joins TRBV29-1 to TRBJ2-1; no definite D call. Trimming removed 3 bases from V and 1 base from J, with 13 bases in between. The CDR3 runs to 15 residues. Germline V lookup: CDR1 SQVTM, CDR2 ANQGSEA. The CDR3 coding sequence is TGCAGCGTTGAGGTACCAACTGAATCCTACAATGAGCAGTTCTTC. Residues: CSVEVPTESYNEQFF.